The present T cell receptor beta chain was sequenced within a study of T-cell reconstitution after alpha-beta-depleted transplantation in children (dated by TCRdb to between 2015 and 2016). Study-wide context: The study quantitatively tracked T-cell immune reconstitution after TCRalphabeta/CD19-depleted allogeneic hematopoietic cell transplantation in children using TCR repertoire profiling.

The protocol used for the library was PCR. The run used an Illumina HiSeq 2500. To normalize quantification of the TCRbeta repertoire, the TCR libraries were built with molecular barcoding that relied on unique molecular identifiers. TCRdb handled the public reads itself, with Q25 trimming in fastp and clone calling in MiXCR, and kept productive beta chains. One record per CDR3 amino acid sequence lists the most common genes and DNA. Recorded for this sample are 300,000 to 350,000 distinct CDR3 sequences; roughly 15% of them occurred a single time. 35% to 50% of the sample is held by the ten biggest clonotypes. Study-wide findings and limitations: The high TCRbeta diversity at day 60 in some patients was ascribed to recipient T cells and intrathymic progenitors that had survived conditioning. The apparently early alphabetaT-cell count recovery about two months after transplant was reportedly dependent on only several hundred rapidly expanded clones derived from non-depleted graft cells. The frequencies of hyperexpanded clones fell over the following months, and after one year, T-cell counts and TCRbeta diversity were mostly attributed to newly produced T cells.

The germline V gene yields SQVTM for CDR1 and ANQGSEA for CDR2. Germline trimming: 2 bases from V, 4 bases from J; junction bases outside gene matches: 13. Spanning cysteine to phenylalanine, the CDR3 consists of 17 amino acids. The DNA shown is the 51-base CDR3, in frame from base 1. A remark on this clonotype: Its antigen has not been determined. The input lacks base qualities; no much larger clone sits a single base away.

The treatment or condition label corresponds to: allogeneic hematopoietic cell transplantation with graft depleted of TCRalphabeta T cells and CD19 B cells. The transplant recipients were children given TCRalphabeta/CD19-depleted allogeneic hematopoietic cell grafts. This TCR derives from a male patient aged 2-9 years who had a stem cell transplant for acute lymphoblastic leukemia, so the T cells may come from the graft donor. The sample in question was PBMCs, mostly from graft donor cells, obtained 360 days after TCRalphabeta/CD19-depleted stem cell transplant. The chain is encoded by TRBV29-1 joined to TRBJ2-1, and 8 junction bases match TRBD2. The nucleotide sequence is given as TGCAGCGTTGAAAGGCTTGCGGGAGGTCACAGGTACAATGAGCAGTTCTTC. It is translated as CSVERLAGGHRYNEQFF.